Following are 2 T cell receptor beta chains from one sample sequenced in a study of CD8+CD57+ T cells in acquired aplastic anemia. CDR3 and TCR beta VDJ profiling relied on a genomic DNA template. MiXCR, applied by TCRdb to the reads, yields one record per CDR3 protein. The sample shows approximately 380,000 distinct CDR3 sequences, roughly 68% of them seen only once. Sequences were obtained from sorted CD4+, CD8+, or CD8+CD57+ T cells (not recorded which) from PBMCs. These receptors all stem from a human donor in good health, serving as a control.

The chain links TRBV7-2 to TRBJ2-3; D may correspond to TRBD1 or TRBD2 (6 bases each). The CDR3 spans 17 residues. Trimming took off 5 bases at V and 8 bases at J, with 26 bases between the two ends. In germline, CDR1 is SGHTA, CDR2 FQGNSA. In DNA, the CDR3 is TGTGCCAGCAGCCGGGGGCCCGTGGGTGCGTTAGGAGTTACGCAGTATTTT. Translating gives CASSRGPVGALGVTQYF.

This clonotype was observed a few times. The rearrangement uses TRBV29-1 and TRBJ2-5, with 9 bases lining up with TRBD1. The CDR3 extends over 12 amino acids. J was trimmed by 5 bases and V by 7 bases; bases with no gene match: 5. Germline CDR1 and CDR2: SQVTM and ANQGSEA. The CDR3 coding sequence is TGCAGCGGGGGACAGGGAGGGGAGACCCAGTACTTC. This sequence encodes CSGGQGGETQYF. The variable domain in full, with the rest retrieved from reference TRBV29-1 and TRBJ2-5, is SAVISQKPSRDICQRGTSLTIQCQVDSQVTMMFWYRQQPGQSLTLIATANQGSEATYESGFVIDKFPISRPNLTFSTLTVSNMSPEDSSIYLCSGGQGGETQYFGPGTRLLVL.